This TCR beta chain was observed in a study of radiotherapy plus CTLA-4 blockade in lung cancer. Study background: An objective response was seen in approximately 17% of patients, and disease control in 25% to 40%. Notes on the study in general: In blood, after radiotherapy plus ipilimumab, tumor-derived TCR clones expanded. Early blood T cell clone dynamics reportedly forecast response best, with interferon-beta.

Trimming at V came to 5 bases and at J to 6 bases, leaving 5 bases not matched to a gene. Germline V lookup: CDR1 SGHAT, CDR2 FQNNGV. The CDR3 covers 15 residues. Clones were sequenced by immunoSEQ multiplex PCR, and TCRdb holds only the in-frame ones, with some missing. Here the sample spans fewer than 55,000 clones, around 84% being singletons. Concerning this clone: Its cognate antigen is unknown.

The study treated chemo-refractory metastatic non-small-cell lung cancer patients with focal radiation plus ipilimumab CTLA-4 blockade. The source material was peripheral blood, sampled from a patient treated with radiotherapy plus ipilimumab. The clonotype was recovered from a human donor with non-small cell lung cancer whose response to radiotherapy plus ipilimumab could not be evaluated. The chain has TRBV11-2 and TRBJ2-1; 12 bases map to TRBD2. The CDR3, as DNA: TGTGCCAGCAGCCCCAAGGGACTAGCGGGCAATGAGCAGTTCTTC. This codes for CASSPKGLAGNEQFF.